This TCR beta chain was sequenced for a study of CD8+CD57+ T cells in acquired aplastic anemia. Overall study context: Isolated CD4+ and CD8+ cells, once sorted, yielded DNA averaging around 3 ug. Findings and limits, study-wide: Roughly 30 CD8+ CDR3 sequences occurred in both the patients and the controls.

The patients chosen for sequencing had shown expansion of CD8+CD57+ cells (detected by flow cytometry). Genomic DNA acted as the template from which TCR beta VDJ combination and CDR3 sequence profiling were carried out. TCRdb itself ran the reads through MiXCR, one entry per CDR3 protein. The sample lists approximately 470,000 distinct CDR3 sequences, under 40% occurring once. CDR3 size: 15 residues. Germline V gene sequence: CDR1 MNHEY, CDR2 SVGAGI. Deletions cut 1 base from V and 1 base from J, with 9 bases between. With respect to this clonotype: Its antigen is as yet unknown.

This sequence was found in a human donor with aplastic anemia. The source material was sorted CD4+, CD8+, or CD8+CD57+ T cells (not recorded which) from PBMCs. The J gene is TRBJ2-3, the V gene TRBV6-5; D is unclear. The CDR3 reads CASSYFGKGTDTQYF. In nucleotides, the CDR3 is TGTGCCAGCAGTTACTTTGGGAAGGGCACAGATACGCAGTATTTT.